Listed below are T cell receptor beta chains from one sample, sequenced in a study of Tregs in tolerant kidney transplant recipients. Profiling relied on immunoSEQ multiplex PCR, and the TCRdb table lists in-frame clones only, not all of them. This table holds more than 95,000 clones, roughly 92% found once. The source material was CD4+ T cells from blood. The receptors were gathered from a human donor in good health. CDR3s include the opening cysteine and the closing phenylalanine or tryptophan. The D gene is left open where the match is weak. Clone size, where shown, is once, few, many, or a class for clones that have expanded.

CASSFTSGDEQYF | TGTGCCAGCAGCTTCACTAGCGGGGACGAGCAGTACTTC | NA | TRBJ2-7 | TRBD2 | TRBV7-7
CASSPGQSPPYEQYF | TGTGCCAGCTCACCCGGACAGTCTCCGCCCTACGAGCAGTACTTC | NA | TRBJ2-7 | NA | TRBV18
CASSLSGQWSRTDTQYF | TGTGCCAGCTCACTCTCGGGACAGTGGAGCCGGACAGATACGCAGTATTTT | NA | TRBJ2-3 | TRBD1 | TRBV18
CATSRDRTRREQYF | TGTGCCACCAGCAGAGATCGCACTAGACGCGAGCAGTACTTC | NA | TRBJ2-7 | NA | TRBV15
CASSFSGTYYNEQFF | TGCGCCAGCAGCTTTAGCGGAACCTACTACAATGAGCAGTTCTTC | NA | TRBJ2-1 | NA | TRBV5-1
CATSRDQTDTQYF | TGTGCCACCAGCAGAGACCAGACAGATACGCAGTATTTT | NA | TRBJ2-3 | NA | TRBV15
CASSLYRVGPGTDTQYF | TGTGCCAGCAGCTTATATAGGGTAGGCCCCGGCACAGATACGCAGTATTTT | NA | TRBJ2-3 | NA | TRBV7-8
CASRQGQSINYGYTF | TGTGCCAGCAGGCAGGGACAGAGCATTAACTATGGCTACACCTTC | NA | TRBJ1-2 | TRBD1 | TRBV2
CASSAVTGLGYTF | TGTGCCAGCAGTGCCGTGACAGGCTTAGGCTACACCTTC | NA | TRBJ1-2 | NA | TRBV6-1
CASSLLLAGTDTQYF | TGTGCCAGCAGCTTACTACTAGCGGGGACAGATACGCAGTATTTT | NA | TRBJ2-3 | TRBD2 | TRBV7-9
CASSPGLNTEAFF | TGTGCCAGCAGTCCAGGGTTAAACACTGAAGCTTTCTTT | NA | TRBJ1-1 | NA | TRBV6-6
CASSVLAGDANTQYF | TGTGCCAGCAGTGTACTAGCGGGGGATGCGAATACGCAGTATTTT | NA | TRBJ2-3 | TRBD2 | TRBV6-5
CASSSPLGGGIVNTEAFF | TGTGCCAGCAGCTCCCCTTTAGGGGGCGGAATAGTAAACACTGAAGCTTTCTTT | NA | TRBJ1-1 | TRBD1 | TRBV7-9
CAWSVSWNTGELFF | TGTGCCTGGAGTGTATCCTGGAACACCGGGGAGCTGTTTTTT | NA | TRBJ2-2 | NA | TRBV30
CASKDGSLHNEQFF | TGTGCCAGCAAGGACGGGAGCTTACACAATGAGCAGTTCTTC | NA | TRBJ2-1 | NA | TRBV7-9
CASGSDGYNYGYTF | TGTGCTAGTGGTTCGGACGGATATAACTATGGCTACACCTTC | NA | TRBJ1-2 | NA | TRBV12-5
CASSQDRRGRSPLHF | TGTGCCAGCAGCCAAGATCGGAGGGGGCGATCACCCCTCCACTTT | NA | TRBJ1-6 | TRBD1 | TRBV14
CASSPLGQYSNQPQHF | TGTGCCAGCTCACCACTCGGACAATATAGCAATCAGCCCCAGCATTTT | NA | TRBJ1-5 | NA | TRBV18
CASSLVGGRRETQYF | TGCGCCAGCAGCTTGGTTGGGGGGCGAAGGGAGACCCAGTACTTC | NA | TRBJ2-5 | NA | TRBV5-1
CASSIWTGPGQPQHF | TGTGCCAGTAGTATCTGGACAGGTCCGGGTCAGCCCCAGCATTTT | once | TRBJ1-5 | TRBD1 | TRBV19
CASTYYDRTYEQYF | TGTGCCAGCACTTACTACGACAGAACCTACGAGCAGTACTTC | NA | TRBJ2-7 | NA | TRBV5-5
CASRDRDSNQPQHF | TGTGCCAGCAGGGACCGGGATAGCAATCAGCCCCAGCATTTT | once | TRBJ1-5 | NA | TRBV5-4
CASSDLVCGLGVEQYF | TGTGCCAGCAGTGACTTGGTCTGCGGCTTAGGTGTTGAGCAGTACTTC | NA | TRBJ2-7 | NA | TRBV6-4
CASSGRGINEQYF | TGTGCCAGCAGCGGAAGAGGCATCAACGAGCAGTACTTC | NA | TRBJ2-7 | NA | TRBV2
CASSPGTGSYEQYF | TGTGCCAGCTCACCGGGGACAGGCTCCTACGAGCAGTACTTC | NA | TRBJ2-7 | TRBD1 | TRBV18
CSATLGRGNTIYF | TGCAGCGCCACGCTCGGGCGTGGAAACACCATATATTTT | NA | TRBJ1-3 | NA | TRBV29-1
CAISDPKDRGSPYEQYF | TGTGCCATCAGTGACCCCAAGGACAGGGGGTCGCCCTACGAGCAGTACTTC | NA | TRBJ2-7 | TRBD1 | TRBV10-3
CATSSGGNYNEQFF | TGTGCCACCAGCAGCGGCGGAAACTACAATGAGCAGTTCTTC | NA | TRBJ2-1 | NA | TRBV15
CASSDQGRTDTQYF | TGTGCCAGCAGTGACCAGGGCCGCACAGATACGCAGTATTTT | NA | TRBJ2-3 | NA | TRBV6-4
CASSRATGAAYEQYF | TGTGCCAGCAGCCGTGCGACAGGGGCGGCCTACGAGCAGTACTTC | NA | TRBJ2-7 | TRBD1 | TRBV6-6
CASRPIAPLGGYNEQFF | TGTGCAAGTCGCCCAATAGCACCCCTGGGGGGTTACAATGAGCAGTTCTTC | NA | TRBJ2-1 | NA | TRBV12-2
CAWSVGQTPEKLFF | TGTGCCTGGAGTGTAGGGCAGACCCCTGAAAAACTGTTTTTT | NA | TRBJ1-4 | NA | TRBV30
CASRQGADDEQYF | TGTGCCAGCAGGCAGGGGGCGGACGACGAGCAGTACTTC | NA | TRBJ2-7 | TRBD1 | TRBV5-4
CASSLIGKGADEKLFF | TGTGCCAGCAGCTTGATCGGAAAGGGGGCGGATGAAAAACTGTTTTTT | NA | TRBJ1-4 | TRBD1 | TRBV5-5
CASSQPSGRATDTQYF | TGCGCCAGCAGCCAACCTAGCGGGAGGGCTACAGATACGCAGTATTTT | NA | TRBJ2-3 | TRBD2 | TRBV4-1
CAWSVGLGEETQYF | TGTGCCTGGAGTGTTGGGCTCGGGGAGGAGACCCAGTACTTC | NA | TRBJ2-5 | NA | TRBV30
CASIRQGFSTEAFF | TGTGCCAGCATCCGACAGGGGTTTAGCACTGAAGCTTTCTTT | NA | TRBJ1-1 | TRBD1 | TRBV13
CASRRGESNSPLHF | TGTGCCAGCAGGCGCGGGGAAAGTAATTCACCCCTCCACTTT | NA | TRBJ1-6 | NA | TRBV6-1
CASSPGGSCEQYF | TGTGCCAGCTCACCGGGCGGGAGTTGCGAGCAGTACTTC | once | TRBJ2-7 | TRBD2 | TRBV18
CASSWDRGNQPQHF | TGTGCCAGCAGTTGGGACAGAGGCAATCAGCCCCAGCATTTT | NA | TRBJ1-5 | TRBD1 | TRBV2
CASSLRGRVDYGYTF | TGTGCCAGCAGCTTGAGGGGCAGGGTGGACTATGGCTACACCTTC | NA | TRBJ1-2 | NA | TRBV5-4
CASSQDYGLNEQFF | TGCGCCAGCAGCCAAGATTATGGGCTGAATGAGCAGTTCTTC | NA | TRBJ2-1 | NA | TRBV4-1
CASSVGQRGNGPQHF | TGTGCCAGCAGCGTCGGACAGAGGGGAAATGGGCCCCAGCATTTT | NA | TRBJ1-5 | NA | TRBV9
CASSGSYNEQFF | TGTGCCAGCTCAGGCTCCTACAATGAGCAGTTCTTC | NA | TRBJ2-1 | NA | TRBV18
CASTWDTEYNSPLHF | TGTGCCAGCACATGGGACACCGAATATAATTCACCCCTCCACTTT | NA | TRBJ1-6 | NA | TRBV6-5
CASSSPGPGGYGYTF | TGTGCCAGCAGTTCACCGGGGCCAGGAGGCTATGGCTACACCTTC | NA | TRBJ1-2 | NA | TRBV27
CASSPSRETNTGELFF | TGTGCCAGCTCACCTTCCCGGGAGACGAACACCGGGGAGCTGTTTTTT | NA | TRBJ2-2 | NA | TRBV18
CATTGLADTDTQYF | TGTGCCACTACGGGCCTAGCCGACACAGATACGCAGTATTTT | NA | TRBJ2-3 | NA | TRBV7-9
CASRGTSGSNTGELFF | TGTGCCAGCAGGGGGACTAGCGGTTCTAACACCGGGGAGCTGTTTTTT | NA | TRBJ2-2 | TRBD2 | TRBV6-4